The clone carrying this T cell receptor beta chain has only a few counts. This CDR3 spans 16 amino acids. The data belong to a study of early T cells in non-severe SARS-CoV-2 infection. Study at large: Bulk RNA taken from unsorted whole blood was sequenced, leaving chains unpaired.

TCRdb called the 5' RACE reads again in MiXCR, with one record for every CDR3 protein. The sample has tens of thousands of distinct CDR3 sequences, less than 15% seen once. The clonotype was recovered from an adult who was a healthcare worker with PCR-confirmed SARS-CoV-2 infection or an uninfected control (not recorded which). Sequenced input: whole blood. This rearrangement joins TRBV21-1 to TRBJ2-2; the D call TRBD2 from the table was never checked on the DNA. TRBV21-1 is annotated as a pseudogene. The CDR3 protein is CASSKDGGVYTGELFF. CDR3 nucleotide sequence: TGTGCCAGCAGCAAAGATGGAGGGGTCTACACCGGGGAGCTGTTTTTT.